Listed here are 2 T cell receptor beta chains from one sample, sequenced in a study of shared clonotypes between healthy human individuals. Here immunoSEQ multiplex PCR was the method, and the copy in TCRdb shows in-frame clones only, minus some. The sample shows approximately 1.5 million clones, nearly 99% of them seen only once. The sample consisted of naive CD4+ T cells sorted from blood. Indicated subset: CD45RA+ positively selected. These TCRs come from a man aged 30-40 years in good health.

As DNA, the CDR3 is TGTGCCAGCAGCCCTCGGACTAGCGGCTACAATGAGCAGTTCTTC. Translation: CASSPRTSGYNEQFF. The chain uses TRBV14 and TRBJ2-1, with 10 positions matching TRBD2. In germline, CDR1 is SGHDN, CDR2 FVKESK. Trimming cost V 4 bases and J 3 bases; bases outside gene matches: 3. This CDR3 has 15 amino acids.

The chain joins TRBV14 to TRBJ1-4, with a possible D match to TRBD1 (5 bases). Trimming cost V 2 bases and J 5 bases, with 18 bases left between them. The CDR3 contains 17 residues. Per the germline V gene, CDR1 is SGHDN and CDR2 is FVKESK. The CDR3 protein is CASSQWKGRGRNEKLFF. CDR3 DNA: TGTGCCAGCAGCCAATGGAAGGGTCGGGGGAGGAATGAAAAACTGTTTTTT.